This is a list of T cell receptor beta chains from one sample in a study of T cell repertoires in cytomegalovirus infection. TCRdb reanalysed the reads using MiXCR and keeps one entry per CDR3 protein. The sample contains 200,000 to 300,000 distinct CDR3 sequences, around 8.7% of which appear only once. Sequencing was performed on PBMCs. These receptors originate from a human donor in good health (CMV status not recorded). Some clones in this sample may be carry-over from other donors' samples. Both conserved end residues are part of each CDR3. Size is stated for part of the rows, as once, few or many counts, or as a class when the clone is expanded.

size: many
V: TRBV7-2
J: TRBJ2-5
CDR3: CASSPRVAVYQETQYF

size: once
V: TRBV9
J: TRBJ2-5
CDR3: CASSVGSLQGQETQYF

size: -
V: TRBV18
J: TRBJ1-1
CDR3: CASSPEQGGTEAFF

size: few
V: TRBV9
J: TRBJ2-5
CDR3: CASSVNPRGGGETQYF

size: -
V: TRBV7-2
J: TRBJ2-7
CDR3: CASSGGLAGGSYEQYF

size: many
V: TRBV19
J: TRBJ2-7
CDR3: CASSRGKGTAQTYEQYF

size: many
V: TRBV12-3/TRBV12-4
J: TRBJ2-7
CDR3: CASSTRLEQYF

size: many
V: TRBV7-2
J: TRBJ2-7
CDR3: CASRSGGPNSEQYF

size: many
V: TRBV30
J: TRBJ2-1
CDR3: CAWSVLGGTPLNEQFF

size: many
V: TRBV7-2
J: TRBJ1-1
CDR3: CASSQSGAEAFF

size: many
V: TRBV7-2
J: TRBJ1-5
CDR3: CASSRDRGSQPQHF

size: many
V: TRBV2
J: TRBJ2-3
CDR3: CASSRRGPSTDTQYF

size: -
V: TRBV25-1
J: TRBJ1-2
CDR3: CASSDPTGGLGGYTF

size: many
V: TRBV7-2
J: TRBJ2-7
CDR3: CASSLMMEVGEQYF

size: -
V: TRBV20-1
J: TRBJ2-1
CDR3: CSAKSSGVNNEQFF

size: few
V: TRBV6-5
J: TRBJ1-2
CDR3: CASSYDRGQFYGYTF

size: many
V: TRBV12-3/TRBV12-4
J: TRBJ2-1
CDR3: CAIRGGPMEGQFF

size: many
V: TRBV12-3/TRBV12-4
J: TRBJ2-3
CDR3: CASSLIPDTQYF

size: many
V: TRBV7-2
J: TRBJ2-1
CDR3: CASSLAHFPDSNEQFF

size: -
V: TRBV6-1
J: TRBJ1-5
CDR3: CASRTGGSGQPQHF

size: many
V: TRBV12-3/TRBV12-4
J: TRBJ2-7
CDR3: CASSLKTAGRVTYEQYF

size: -
V: TRBV20-1
J: TRBJ1-5
CDR3: CSAPPRGLSNQPQHF

size: many
V: TRBV6-6
J: TRBJ1-1
CDR3: CASSYPADRVTEAFF

size: many
V: TRBV12-3/TRBV12-4
J: TRBJ1-1
CDR3: CASSPGSFGAFF

size: many
V: TRBV7-6
J: TRBJ2-5
CDR3: CASSLGLGYGETQYF

size: many
V: TRBV11-3
J: TRBJ2-3
CDR3: CASSLVAGASTDTQYF

size: -
V: TRBV6-2/TRBV6-3
J: TRBJ1-1
CDR3: CASTLRGAYTEAFF

size: -
V: TRBV5-6
J: TRBJ2-5
CDR3: CASRPKGLVKETQYF

size: -
V: TRBV4-3
J: TRBJ2-4
CDR3: CASSPSGQGPKNIQYF

size: many
V: TRBV7-2
J: TRBJ1-5
CDR3: CASSFETGISNQPQHF

size: many
V: TRBV18
J: TRBJ2-2
CDR3: CASSPRTGDTGELFF

size: many
V: TRBV7-9
J: TRBJ1-2
CDR3: CASSSRQADHYGYTF

size: many
V: TRBV19
J: TRBJ2-1
CDR3: CASSPPGGSHNEQFF

size: many
V: TRBV28
J: TRBJ1-4
CDR3: CASSPPGQGNEKLFF

size: few
V: TRBV27
J: TRBJ2-5
CDR3: CASSPPGTSRETQYF

size: many
V: TRBV7-8
J: TRBJ1-1
CDR3: CASRTGPENTEAFF

size: -
V: TRBV29-1
J: TRBJ1-1
CDR3: CSVESQEAFF

size: many
V: TRBV28
J: TRBJ1-2
CDR3: CASSLGAGVGSSYGYTF

size: -
V: TRBV20-1
J: TRBJ1-5
CDR3: CSARDTRGSTQPQHF

size: many
V: TRBV28
J: TRBJ2-5
CDR3: CASSLLRSGAGRETQYF

size: many
V: TRBV7-2
J: TRBJ2-1
CDR3: CASSFVSNEQFF

size: many
V: TRBV6-2/TRBV6-3
J: TRBJ1-2
CDR3: CASSQIGGGYTF

size: many
V: TRBV28
J: TRBJ1-1
CDR3: CASSPPPGQMNSEAFF

size: many
V: TRBV7-2
J: TRBJ2-1
CDR3: CASRLDRNTYNEQFF

size: few
V: TRBV20-1
J: TRBJ2-3
CDR3: CSASRLAGVTDTQYF

size: few
V: TRBV6-6
J: TRBJ2-7
CDR3: CASSDPGTGTYEQYF